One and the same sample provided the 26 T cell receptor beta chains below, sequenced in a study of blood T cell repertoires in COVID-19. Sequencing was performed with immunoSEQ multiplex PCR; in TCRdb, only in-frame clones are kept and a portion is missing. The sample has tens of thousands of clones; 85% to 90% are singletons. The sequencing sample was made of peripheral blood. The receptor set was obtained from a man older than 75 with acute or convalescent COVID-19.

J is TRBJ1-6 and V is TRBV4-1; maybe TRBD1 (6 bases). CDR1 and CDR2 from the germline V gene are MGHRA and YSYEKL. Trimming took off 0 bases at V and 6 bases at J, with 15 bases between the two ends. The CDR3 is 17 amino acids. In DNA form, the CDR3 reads TGCGCCAGCAGCCAAGATGGGGGCGGAACAATTAATTCACCCCTCCACTTT. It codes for CASSQDGGGTINSPLHF.

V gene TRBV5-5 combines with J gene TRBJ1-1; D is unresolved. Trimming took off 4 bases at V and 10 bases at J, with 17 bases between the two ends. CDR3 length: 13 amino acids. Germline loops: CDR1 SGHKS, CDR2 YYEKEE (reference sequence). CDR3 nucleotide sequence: TGTGCCAGCAGCCCGTGGAGGCCATCGGTAGCTTTCTTT. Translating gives CASSPWRPSVAFF.

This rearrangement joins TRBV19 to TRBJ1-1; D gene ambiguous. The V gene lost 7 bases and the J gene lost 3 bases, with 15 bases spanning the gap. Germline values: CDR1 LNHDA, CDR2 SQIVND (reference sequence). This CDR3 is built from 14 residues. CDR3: CASIPSGHDTEAFF. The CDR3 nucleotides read TGTGCCAGTATCCCAAGTGGCCATGACACTGAAGCTTTCTTT.

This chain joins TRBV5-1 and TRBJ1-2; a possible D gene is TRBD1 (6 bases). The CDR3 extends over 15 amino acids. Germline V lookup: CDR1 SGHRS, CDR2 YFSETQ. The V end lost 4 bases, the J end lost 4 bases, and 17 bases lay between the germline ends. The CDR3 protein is CASSLWTDTGYGYTF. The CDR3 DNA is TGCGCCAGCAGCCTTTGGACAGACACAGGCTATGGCTACACCTTC.

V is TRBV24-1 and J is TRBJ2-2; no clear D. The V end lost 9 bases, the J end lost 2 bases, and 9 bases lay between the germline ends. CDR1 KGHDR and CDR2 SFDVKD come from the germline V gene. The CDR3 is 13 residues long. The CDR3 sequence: CATEQKNTGELFF. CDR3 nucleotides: TGTGCCACCGAACAGAAAAACACCGGGGAGCTGTTTTTT.

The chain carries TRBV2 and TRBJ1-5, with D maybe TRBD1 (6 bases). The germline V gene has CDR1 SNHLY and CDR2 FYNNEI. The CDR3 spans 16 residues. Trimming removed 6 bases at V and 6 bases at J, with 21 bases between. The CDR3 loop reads CASSDSGGGGRQPQHF. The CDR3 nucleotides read TGTGCCAGCAGCGACTCTGGCGGCGGGGGGCGTCAGCCCCAGCATTTT.

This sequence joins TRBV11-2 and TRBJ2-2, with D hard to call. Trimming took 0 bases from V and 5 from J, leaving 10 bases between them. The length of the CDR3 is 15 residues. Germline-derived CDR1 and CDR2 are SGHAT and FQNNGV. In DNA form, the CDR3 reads TGTGCCAGCAGCTTAGATCCCAGGAAAACCGGGGAGCTGTTTTTT. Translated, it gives CASSLDPRKTGELFF.

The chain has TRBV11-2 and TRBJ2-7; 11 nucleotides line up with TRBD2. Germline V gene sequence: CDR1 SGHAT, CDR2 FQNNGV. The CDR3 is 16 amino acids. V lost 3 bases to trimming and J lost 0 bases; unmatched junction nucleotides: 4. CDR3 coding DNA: TGTGCCAGCAGCTTTCGACTAGCGGGATCCTCCTACGAGCAGTACTTC. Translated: CASSFRLAGSSYEQYF.

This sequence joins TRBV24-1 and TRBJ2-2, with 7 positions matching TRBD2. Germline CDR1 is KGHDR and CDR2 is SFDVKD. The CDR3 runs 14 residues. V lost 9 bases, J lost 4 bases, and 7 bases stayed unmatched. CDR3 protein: CATGVSGSTGELFF. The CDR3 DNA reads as TGTGCCACCGGGGTTAGCGGGTCCACCGGGGAGCTGTTTTTT.

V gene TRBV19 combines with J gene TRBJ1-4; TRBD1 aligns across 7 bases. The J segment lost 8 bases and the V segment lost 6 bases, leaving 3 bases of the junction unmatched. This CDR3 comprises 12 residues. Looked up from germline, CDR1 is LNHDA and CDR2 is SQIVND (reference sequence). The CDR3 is CASRGQREKLFF. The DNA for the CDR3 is TGTGCCAGTAGGGGACAGAGGGAAAAACTGTTTTTT.

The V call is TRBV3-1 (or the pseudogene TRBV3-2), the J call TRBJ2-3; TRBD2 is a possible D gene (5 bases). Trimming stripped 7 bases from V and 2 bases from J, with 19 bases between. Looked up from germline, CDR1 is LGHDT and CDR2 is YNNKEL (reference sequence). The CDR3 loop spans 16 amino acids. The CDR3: CASTSKGPGNTDTQYF. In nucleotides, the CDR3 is TGTGCCAGCACTTCTAAGGGCCCGGGAAACACAGATACGCAGTATTTT.

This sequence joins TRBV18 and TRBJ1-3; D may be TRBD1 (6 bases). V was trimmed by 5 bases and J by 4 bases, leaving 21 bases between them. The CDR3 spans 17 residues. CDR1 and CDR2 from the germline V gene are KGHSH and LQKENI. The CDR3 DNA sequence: TGTGCCAGCTCAGCCACAGGAACAGGGCTGGCCGGAAACACCATATATTTT. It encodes CASSATGTGLAGNTIYF.

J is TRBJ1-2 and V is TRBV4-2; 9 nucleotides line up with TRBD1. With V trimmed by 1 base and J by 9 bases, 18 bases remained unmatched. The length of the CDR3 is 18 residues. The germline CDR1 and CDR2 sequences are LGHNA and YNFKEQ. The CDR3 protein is CASSQGDRGFSREGSYTF. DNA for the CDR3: TGTGCCAGCAGCCAAGGTGACAGGGGGTTCTCCAGAGAAGGTAGCTACACCTTC.

This chain's CDR3 is CASSSGQTSTDTQYF. CDR3 sequence (DNA): TGCGCCAGCAGCAGCGGACAGACTAGCACAGATACGCAGTATTTT. The chain recombines TRBV5-1 with TRBJ2-3, with D possibly TRBD1 on 6 matching bases. V dropped 4 bases and J dropped 0 bases, with 12 bases sitting between them. CDR3 length: 15 amino acids. Germline lookup yields CDR1 SGHRS and CDR2 YFSETQ.

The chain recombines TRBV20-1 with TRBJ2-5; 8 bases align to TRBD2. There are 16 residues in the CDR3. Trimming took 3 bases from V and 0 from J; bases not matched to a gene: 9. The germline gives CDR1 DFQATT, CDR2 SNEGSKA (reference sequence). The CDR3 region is CSASRMRAGDQETQYF. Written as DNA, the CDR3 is TGCAGTGCTAGTCGGATGCGAGCGGGAGACCAAGAGACCCAGTACTTC.

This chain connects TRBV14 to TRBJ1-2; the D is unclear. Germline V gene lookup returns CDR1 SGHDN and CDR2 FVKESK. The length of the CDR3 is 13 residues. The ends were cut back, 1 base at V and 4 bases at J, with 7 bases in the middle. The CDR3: CASSQAAGYGYTF. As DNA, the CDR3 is TGTGCCAGCAGCCAAGCCGCAGGCTATGGCTACACCTTC.

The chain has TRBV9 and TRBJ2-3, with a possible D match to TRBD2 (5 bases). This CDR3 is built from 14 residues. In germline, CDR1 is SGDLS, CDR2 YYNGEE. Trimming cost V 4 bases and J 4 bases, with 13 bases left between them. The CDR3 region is CASSSSSGSDTQYF. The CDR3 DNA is TGTGCCAGCAGCTCCAGTTCGGGGTCAGATACGCAGTATTTT.

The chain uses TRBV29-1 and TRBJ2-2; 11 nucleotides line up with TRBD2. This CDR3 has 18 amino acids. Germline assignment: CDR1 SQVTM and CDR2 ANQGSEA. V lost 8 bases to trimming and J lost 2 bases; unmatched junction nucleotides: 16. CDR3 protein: CSTKSGTSGGSNTGELFF. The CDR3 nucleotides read TGCAGCACGAAAAGTGGGACTAGCGGAGGCTCAAACACCGGGGAGCTGTTTTTT.

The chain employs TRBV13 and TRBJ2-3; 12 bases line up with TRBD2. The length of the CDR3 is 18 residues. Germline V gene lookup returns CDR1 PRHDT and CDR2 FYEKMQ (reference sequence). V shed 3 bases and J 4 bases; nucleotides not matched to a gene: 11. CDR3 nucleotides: TGTGCCAGCAGCTTTACACTAGCGGGAGGAGGGGTCGCAGATACGCAGTATTTT. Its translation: CASSFTLAGGGVADTQYF.

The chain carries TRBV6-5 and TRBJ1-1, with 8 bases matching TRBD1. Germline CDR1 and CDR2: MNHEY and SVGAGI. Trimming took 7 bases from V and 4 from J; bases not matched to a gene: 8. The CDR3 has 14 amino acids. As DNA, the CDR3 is TGTGCCAGCAATAAAGGACAGGGCTCCACTGAAGCTTTCTTT. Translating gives CASNKGQGSTEAFF.

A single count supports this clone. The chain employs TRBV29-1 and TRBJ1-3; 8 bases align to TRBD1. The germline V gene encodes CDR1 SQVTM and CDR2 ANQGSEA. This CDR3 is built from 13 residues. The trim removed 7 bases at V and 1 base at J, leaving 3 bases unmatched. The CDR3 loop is CSGGQGSGNTIYF. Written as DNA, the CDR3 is TGCAGCGGTGGACAGGGATCTGGAAACACCATATATTTT.

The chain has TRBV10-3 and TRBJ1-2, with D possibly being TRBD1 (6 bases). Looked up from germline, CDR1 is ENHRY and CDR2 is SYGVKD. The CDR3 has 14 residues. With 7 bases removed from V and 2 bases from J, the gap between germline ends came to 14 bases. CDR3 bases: TGTGCCATCACCACTAGACAGGACAACTATGGCTACACCTTC. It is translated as CAITTRQDNYGYTF.

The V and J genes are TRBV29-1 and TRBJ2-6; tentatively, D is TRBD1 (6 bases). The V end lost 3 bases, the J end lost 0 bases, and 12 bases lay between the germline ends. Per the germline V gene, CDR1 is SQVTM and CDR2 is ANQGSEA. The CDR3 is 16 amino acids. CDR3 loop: CSVDETGGSGANVLTF. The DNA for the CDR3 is TGCAGCGTTGATGAGACAGGAGGCTCTGGGGCCAACGTCCTGACTTTC.

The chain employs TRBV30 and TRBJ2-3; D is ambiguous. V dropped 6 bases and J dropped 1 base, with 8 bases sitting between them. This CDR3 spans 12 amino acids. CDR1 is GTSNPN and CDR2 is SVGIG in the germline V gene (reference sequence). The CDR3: CACHQGTDTQYF. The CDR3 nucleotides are TGTGCCTGCCACCAGGGCACAGATACGCAGTATTTT.

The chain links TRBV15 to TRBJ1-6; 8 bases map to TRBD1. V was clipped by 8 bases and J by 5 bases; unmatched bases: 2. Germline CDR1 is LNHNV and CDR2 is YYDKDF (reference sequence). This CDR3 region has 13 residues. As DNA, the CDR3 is TGTGCCACCGGGACAGGAAATAATTCACCCCTCCACTTT. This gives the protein CATGTGNNSPLHF.

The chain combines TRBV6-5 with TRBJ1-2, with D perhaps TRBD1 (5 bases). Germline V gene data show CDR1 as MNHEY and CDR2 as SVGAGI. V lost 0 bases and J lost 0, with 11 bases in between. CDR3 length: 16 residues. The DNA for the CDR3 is TGTGCCAGCAGTTACTCCCTTACAGGAGCTAACTATGGCTACACCTTC. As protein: CASSYSLTGANYGYTF.